This TCR beta chain is drawn from a study of shared clonotypes between healthy human individuals. Points from the study as a whole: Non-shared clonotypes had lower generation probabilities than those shared by all four donors. Naive CD4 clonotype sharing across several donors was 4% to 5%.

Authors' analysis steps: Without quality scores, immunoSEQ junctional reads could not be filtered like full-length reads. Clones were sequenced by immunoSEQ multiplex PCR, and TCRdb holds only the in-frame ones, with some missing. V and J calls and clone size are as listed in that table; D and trimming were resolved from the DNA. The sample lists around 600,000 clones; 85% to 95% were seen once. Of note for this clone: Its antigen is undetermined.

The naive CD8 subset, CD45RO-negative cells positively selected for CCR7, excluded terminally differentiated effector memory CD45RA+ cells. The sample consisted of naive CD8+ T cells sorted from blood. The clonotype originates from a woman aged 25-40 years in good health.

CDR3 residues: CASSDRDRGPYEQYF. The CDR3 bases are TGTGCCAGCAGCGACCGGGACAGGGGGCCCTACGAGCAGTACTTC. The chain is built from TRBV5-6 and TRBJ2-7, with 12 positions matching TRBD1. In germline, CDR1 is SGHDT, CDR2 YYEEEE. The trim removed 4 bases at V and 2 bases at J, leaving 4 bases unmatched. CDR3 length: 15 amino acids. Filled out from reference TRBV5-6 and TRBJ2-7, the complete variable domain reads DAGVTQSPTHLIKTRGQQVTLRCSPKSGHDTVSWYQQALGQGPQFIFQYYEEEERQRGNFPDRFSGHQFPNYSSELNVNALLLGDSALYLCASSDRDRGPYEQYFGPGTRLTVT.